This TCR beta chain was recorded in a study of cytomegalovirus exposure and HLA in healthy donors. The study, taken as a whole, reports: The listing of 150 to 200 TCR beta chains classed them as cytomegalovirus-associated. One later analysis, an examination of the 100 to 150 validation repertoires, found that first-cohort TCR clusters tended to co-occur in them. In vitro assays verified that three CMV-associated chains recognized CMV antigens specifically. Diagnosis of cytomegalovirus status made by the classifier reportedly showed high specificity and sensitivity.

Profiling relied on immunoSEQ multiplex PCR, and the TCRdb table lists in-frame clones only, not all of them. The profile covers tens of thousands of clones, with around 92% appearing a single time and more than 1% taken by the ten largest. With regard to this clone: Its antigen is not identified.

The ends lost 6 bases at V and 6 bases at J; junction bases unmatched: 10. The CDR3 sequence is 14 residues long. Germline V gives CDR1 SGHVS, CDR2 FNYEAQ. The receptor was isolated from a woman younger than 30 in good health and CMV-seronegative. The chain joins TRBV7-6 to TRBJ2-7; 8 bases fit TRBD1. Sequencing was carried out using PBMCs. The CDR3 DNA follows: TGTGCCAGCAGACGAGTGATACAGGGGGGCGAGCAGTACTTC. The encoded protein is CASRRVIQGGEQYF.